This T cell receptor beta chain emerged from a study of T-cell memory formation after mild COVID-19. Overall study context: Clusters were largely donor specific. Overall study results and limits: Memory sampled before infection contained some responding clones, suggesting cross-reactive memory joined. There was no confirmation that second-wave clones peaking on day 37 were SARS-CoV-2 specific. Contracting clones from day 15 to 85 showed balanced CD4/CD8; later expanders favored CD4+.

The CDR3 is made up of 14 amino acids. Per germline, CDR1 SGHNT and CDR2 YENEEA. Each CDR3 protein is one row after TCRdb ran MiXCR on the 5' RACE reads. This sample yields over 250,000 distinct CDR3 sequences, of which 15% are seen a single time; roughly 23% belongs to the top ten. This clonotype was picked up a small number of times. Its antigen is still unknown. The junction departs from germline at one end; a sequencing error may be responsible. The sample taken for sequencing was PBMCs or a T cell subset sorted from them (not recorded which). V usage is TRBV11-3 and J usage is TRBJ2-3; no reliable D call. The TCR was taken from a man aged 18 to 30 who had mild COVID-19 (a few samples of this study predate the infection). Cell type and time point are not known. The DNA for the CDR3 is TGTGCCAGCAGCCTAGACTGGTTCACAGATACGCAGTATTTT. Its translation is CASSLDWFTDTQYF.